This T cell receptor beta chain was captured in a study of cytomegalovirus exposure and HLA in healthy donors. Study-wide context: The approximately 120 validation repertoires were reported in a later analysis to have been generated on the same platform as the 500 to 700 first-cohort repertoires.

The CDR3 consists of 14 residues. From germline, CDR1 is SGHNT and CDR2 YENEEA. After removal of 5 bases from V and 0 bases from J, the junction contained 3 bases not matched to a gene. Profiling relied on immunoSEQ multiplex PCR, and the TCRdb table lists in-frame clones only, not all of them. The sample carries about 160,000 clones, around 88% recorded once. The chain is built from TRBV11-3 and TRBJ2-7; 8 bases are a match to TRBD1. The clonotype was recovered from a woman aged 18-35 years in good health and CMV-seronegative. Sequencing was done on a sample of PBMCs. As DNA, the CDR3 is TGTGCCAGCAGCCCCCAGGGGGCCTCCTACGAGCAGTACTTC. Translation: CASSPQGASYEQYF.